This TCR beta chain was profiled in a study of blood T cell repertoires in COVID-19. Study details: Sample material is recorded as cDNA or gDNA derived from T cells, B-cell-depleted T cells, or PBMCs.

Some clones are missing from TCRdb's copy, which holds only in-frame ones; the method was immunoSEQ multiplex PCR. The repertoire consists of approximately 100,000 clones, with about 84% occurring once and the leading ten covering 11% to 15%. The CDR3 length is 14 residues. V was pared by 4 bases and J by 7 bases, with 14 bases between. Per the germline V gene, CDR1 is MNHEY and CDR2 is SVGAGI. The TCR sequence derives from a woman aged 55-70 years with acute or convalescent COVID-19. Material for sequencing was peripheral blood. The chain carries TRBV6-5 and TRBJ1-5; perhaps TRBD1 as D (6 bases). In DNA, the CDR3 is TGTGCCAGCAGTTTGACAGGTTCGGAACAGCCCCAGCATTTT. Translated: CASSLTGSEQPQHF.